This TCR beta chain was captured by sequencing in a study of Graves' ophthalmopathy and Graves' hyperthyroidism. Serum thyroxine and TRAb, along with clinical symptoms, thyroid ultrasound and orbital computed tomography, were what diagnosis relied on. The PBMCs had their origin in around 9.1 ml of fresh peripheral blood. CDR3 regions of TCR beta were amplified from RNA transcripts. The library came from an HTBI-primed first-round RT-PCR and a second-round multiplex PCR. TCRdb redid the calling of the multiplex PCR reads with MiXCR, one entry per CDR3 protein. The sample includes 740,000 or so distinct CDR3 sequences, about 44% of them seen just once. Germline CDR1 reads ENHRY; CDR2 reads SYGVKD. This CDR3 has 13 residues. About this clonotype itself: A junction boundary mismatches the germline segment, possibly from a read error.

The clonotype originates from an adult man with Graves' ophthalmopathy. The V call is TRBV10-3, the J call TRBJ1-4; the D gene is possibly TRBD1 (5 bases). Sequenced material: peripheral blood. In DNA, the CDR3 is TGTGCCATCAGTTACTCTGAACAGGCAAAACTGTTCTTT. This translates into CAISYSEQAKLFF.